This entry lists 17 T cell receptor beta chains sequenced from one sample in a study of shared clonotypes between healthy human individuals. Libraries were prepared by immunoSEQ multiplex PCR; TCRdb keeps only in-frame clonotypes and omits some of them. The sample lists hundreds of thousands of clones, nearly 98% occurring once. Naive-designated CD8 cells lacked CD45RO, were positively enriched for CCR7, and omitted terminally differentiated effector memory CD45RA+ cells. Material: naive CD8+ T cells sorted from blood. These TCRs come from a man aged 25 to 40 in good health.

This chain joins TRBV28 and TRBJ2-2, with 12 bases lining up with TRBD1. J lost 0 bases, V lost 10 bases, and 6 bases had no gene match. Per the germline V gene, CDR1 is MDHEN and CDR2 is SYDVKM. CDR3 length equals 16 residues. In DNA form, the CDR3 reads TGTGCCACCAGCCGGGACAGGGGGCCGAACACCGGGGAGCTGTTTTTT. Amino acid sequence: CATSRDRGPNTGELFF.

This chain connects TRBV5-1 to TRBJ2-5, with TRBD1 matching over 7 bases. V lost 3 bases and J lost 0; bases outside the gene matches: 2. Germline CDR1 is SGHRS and CDR2 is YFSETQ. The CDR3 length is 14 residues. CDR3: CASSSTGYQETQYF. The CDR3 DNA reads TGCGCCAGCAGCTCGACAGGGTACCAAGAGACCCAGTACTTC.

This clone was counted once. The chain is built from TRBV25-1 and TRBJ2-1, with a weak D call TRBD1 (5 bases). V shed 2 bases and J shed 4 bases, with 15 bases lying between them. CDR3 length: 16 residues. Germline V gene data show CDR1 as MGHDK and CDR2 as SYGVNS. In DNA, the CDR3 is TGTGCCAGCAGTGAACCGGGTACGACAGCTTACAATGAGCAGTTCTTC. Translated, it gives CASSEPGTTAYNEQFF. Full variable domain (remainder filled in from reference TRBV25-1 and TRBJ2-1): EADIYQTPRYLVIGTGKKITLECSQTMGHDKMYWYQQDPGMELHLIHYSYGVNSTEKGDLSSESTVSRIRTEHFPLTLESARPSHTSQYLCASSEPGTTAYNEQFFGPGTRLTVL.

V is TRBV4-1 and J is TRBJ1-1; no definite D call. From germline, CDR1 is MGHRA and CDR2 YSYEKL. This CDR3 region has 14 residues. V was clipped by 4 bases and J by 1 base, with 10 bases between them. CDR3 amino acids: CASSPGSGNTEAFF. The CDR3 nucleotides are TGCGCCAGCAGCCCGGGGTCAGGGAACACTGAAGCTTTCTTT.

J is TRBJ1-3 and V is TRBV13; D remains ambiguous. Germline-derived CDR1 and CDR2 are PRHDT and FYEKMQ (reference sequence). V lost 1 base and J lost 2, with 9 bases in between. The CDR3 covers 15 residues. The DNA of the CDR3 is TGTGCCAGCAGCTTAGAAGCCTCGACTGGAAACACCATATATTTT. Amino acid sequence: CASSLEASTGNTIYF.

J is TRBJ2-1 and V is TRBV7-9, with a tentative D call TRBD2 (5 bases). Germline V gene sequence: CDR1 SEHNR, CDR2 FQNEAQ (reference sequence). The CDR3 runs to 15 residues. V lost 1 base to trimming and J lost 5 bases, with 12 bases between them. The CDR3 is CASSLGRGLNNEQFF. The CDR3 region has the DNA TGTGCCAGCAGCTTAGGCCGGGGATTGAACAATGAGCAGTTCTTC.

The gene calls are TRBV6-5 and TRBJ2-7; 9 bases line up with TRBD2. CDR1 MNHEY and CDR2 SVGAGI come from the germline V gene. V was clipped by 8 bases and J by 3 bases; unmatched bases: 5. CDR3 length equals 13 residues. For the CDR3, the DNA is TGTGCCAGCGTCGCTAGCGGGAACTACGAGCAGTACTTC. It codes for CASVASGNYEQYF.

This chain uses TRBV19 with TRBJ2-4, with TRBD2 identical over 9 bases. The junction had 5 bases not matched to a gene; V was cut back by 3 bases and J by 8 bases. The CDR3 covers 14 residues. Looked up from germline, CDR1 is LNHDA and CDR2 is SQIVND (reference sequence). This chain's CDR3 is CASSIRTSADIQYF. CDR3 nucleotide sequence: TGTGCCAGTAGTATTCGGACTAGCGCCGACATTCAGTACTTC.

This sequence joins TRBV27 and TRBJ2-7, with 10 bases aligning to TRBD1. Unmatched junction bases numbered 7, after V lost 4 bases and J lost 4 bases. CDR3 length: 15 residues. Germline V gives CDR1 MNHEY, CDR2 SMNVEV (reference sequence). CDR3 sequence: CASSSEPGQGYEQYF. The CDR3 region has the DNA TGTGCCAGCAGTTCCGAACCGGGACAGGGGTACGAGCAGTACTTC.

This clone appeared a single time. The chain uses TRBV5-5 and TRBJ1-2; the D is unclear. From germline, CDR1 is SGHKS and CDR2 YYEKEE (reference sequence). V was shortened by 1 base and J by 0 bases, with 13 bases between the two germline ends. CDR3 size: 16 residues. The CDR3 is CASSLRGTEANYGYTF. In DNA form, the CDR3 reads TGTGCCAGCAGCTTGCGGGGAACGGAGGCTAACTATGGCTACACCTTC.

V is TRBV7-6 and J is TRBJ2-3, with TRBD2 identical over 9 bases. Unmatched junction bases numbered 22, after V lost 4 bases and J lost 2 bases. The CDR3 has 21 residues. Germline-derived CDR1 and CDR2 are SGHVS and FNYEAQ. Here the CDR3 DNA reads TGTGCCAGCAGCTCGCCCGGGGCCGGGTCTAGCGGGATGGGGCCCACAGATACGCAGTATTTT. It translates to CASSSPGAGSSGMGPTDTQYF. Looking up the rest from reference TRBV7-6 and TRBJ2-3 gives the full variable domain: GAGVSQSPRYKVTKRGQDVALRCDPISGHVSLYWYRQALGQGPEFLTYFNYEAQQDKSGLPNDRFSAERPEGSISTLTIQRTEQRDSAMYRCASSSPGAGSSGMGPTDTQYFGPGTRLTVL.

The chain has TRBV11-2 and TRBJ2-5; D remains ambiguous. V lost 5 bases and J lost 5, with 12 bases in between. CDR3 length: 13 amino acids. Germline V gives CDR1 SGHAT, CDR2 FQNNGV. CDR3 nucleotide sequence: TGTGCCAGCAGCCCCGAGGTTTGGGAGACCCAGTACTTC. Protein: CASSPEVWETQYF.

The J gene is TRBJ1-1, the V gene TRBV6-4, with no clear D. Deletions cut 3 bases from V and 8 bases from J, with 7 bases between. Germline-derived CDR1 and CDR2 are MRHNA and SNTAGT. The CDR3 runs to 11 residues. Written as DNA, the CDR3 is TGTGCCAGCAGTGATAACAGAGAAGCTTTCTTT. Its translation: CASSDNREAFF.

The gene calls are TRBV29-1 and TRBJ2-3; 10 bases fit TRBD2. V lost 2 bases, J lost 1 base, and 6 bases stayed unmatched. Germline CDR1 and CDR2: SQVTM and ANQGSEA. The CDR3 length is 16 residues. Written as DNA, the CDR3 is TGCAGCGTTGAAAGGCCTAGCGGGAGACGCACAGATACGCAGTATTTT. Protein: CSVERPSGRRTDTQYF.

V gene TRBV9 combines with J gene TRBJ2-7; D not resolved. Germline CDR1 SGDLS, CDR2 YYNGEE. This CDR3 is built from 11 residues. V was clipped by 7 bases and J by 6 bases, with 11 bases between them. The CDR3 protein is CASGPWSEQYF. CDR3 in DNA: TGTGCCAGCGGCCCATGGTCCGAGCAGTACTTC.

The chain joins TRBV7-8 to TRBJ2-7; D possibly matches TRBD1 or TRBD2 (5 bases each). Germline CDR1 is SGHVS and CDR2 is FQNEAQ. Trimming pared 4 bases from V and 3 bases from J, leaving 16 bases between. The CDR3 has 15 amino acids. CDR3 sequence (DNA): TGTGCCAGCAGCTCCGTCCGGGACCTAGTCTACGAGCAGTACTTC. As protein: CASSSVRDLVYEQYF.

The CDR3 sequence is CASSLAALAGGGETQYF. In nucleotides, the CDR3 is TGTGCCAGCAGCTTGGCCGCCCTAGCGGGAGGGGGAGAGACCCAGTACTTC. The chain combines TRBV5-4 with TRBJ2-5; 12 nucleotides align to TRBD2. Trimming removed 0 bases from V and 4 bases from J; junction bases left unmatched: 7. Germline V CDR1 and CDR2: SGHNT, YYREEE (reference sequence). This CDR3 has 17 residues.